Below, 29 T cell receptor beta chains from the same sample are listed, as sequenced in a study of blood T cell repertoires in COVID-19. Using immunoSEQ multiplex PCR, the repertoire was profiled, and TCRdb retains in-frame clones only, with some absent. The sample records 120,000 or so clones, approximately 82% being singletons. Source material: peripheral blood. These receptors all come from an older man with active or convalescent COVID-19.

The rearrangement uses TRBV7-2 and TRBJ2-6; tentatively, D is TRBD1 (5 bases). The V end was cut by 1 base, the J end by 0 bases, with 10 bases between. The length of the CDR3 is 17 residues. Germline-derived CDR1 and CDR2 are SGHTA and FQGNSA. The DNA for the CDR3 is TGTGCCAGCAGCTTAGGGGGCGTTGACTCTGGGGCCAACGTCCTGACTTTC. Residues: CASSLGGVDSGANVLTF.

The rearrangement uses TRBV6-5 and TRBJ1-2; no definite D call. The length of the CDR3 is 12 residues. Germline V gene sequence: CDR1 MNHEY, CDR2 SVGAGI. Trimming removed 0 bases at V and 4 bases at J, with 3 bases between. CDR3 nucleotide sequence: TGTGCCAGCAGTTACTCGAGCTATGGCTACACCTTC. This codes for CASSYSSYGYTF.

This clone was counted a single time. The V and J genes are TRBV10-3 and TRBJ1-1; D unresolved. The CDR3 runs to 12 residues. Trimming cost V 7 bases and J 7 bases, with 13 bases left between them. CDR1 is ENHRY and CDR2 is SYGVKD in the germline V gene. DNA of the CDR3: TGTGCCATCATGAACCAAGCAGGTGAAGCTTTCTTT. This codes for CAIMNQAGEAFF.

CDR3 DNA sequence: TGTGCCAGCAGCACGCAAGACTGGCACCAAGAGACCCAGTACTTC. This sequence encodes CASSTQDWHQETQYF. This chain links TRBV9 with TRBJ2-5; D is undetermined. The CDR3 is 15 residues long. Germline values: CDR1 SGDLS, CDR2 YYNGEE. The V end was cut by 4 bases, the J end by 0 bases, with 13 bases between.

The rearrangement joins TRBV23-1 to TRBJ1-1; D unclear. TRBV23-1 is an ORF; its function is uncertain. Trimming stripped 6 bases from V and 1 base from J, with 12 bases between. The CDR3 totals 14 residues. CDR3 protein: CASRLEGGNTEAFF. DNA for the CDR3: TGCGCCAGCAGACTTGAGGGTGGGAACACTGAAGCTTTCTTT.

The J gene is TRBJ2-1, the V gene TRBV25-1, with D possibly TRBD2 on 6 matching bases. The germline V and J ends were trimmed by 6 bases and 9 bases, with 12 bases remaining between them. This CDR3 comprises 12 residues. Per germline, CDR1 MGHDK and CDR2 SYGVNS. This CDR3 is CASSPTSAEQFF. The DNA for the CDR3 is TGTGCCAGCAGCCCGACTAGTGCTGAGCAGTTCTTC.

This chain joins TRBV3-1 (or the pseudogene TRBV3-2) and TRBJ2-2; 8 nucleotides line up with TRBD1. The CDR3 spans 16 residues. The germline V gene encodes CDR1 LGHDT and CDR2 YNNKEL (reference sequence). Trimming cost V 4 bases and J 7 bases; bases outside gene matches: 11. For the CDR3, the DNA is TGTGCCAGCAGCCCCCCCGGGCAGGGGGCCGGCGGGGAGCTGTTTTTT. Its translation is CASSPPGQGAGGELFF.

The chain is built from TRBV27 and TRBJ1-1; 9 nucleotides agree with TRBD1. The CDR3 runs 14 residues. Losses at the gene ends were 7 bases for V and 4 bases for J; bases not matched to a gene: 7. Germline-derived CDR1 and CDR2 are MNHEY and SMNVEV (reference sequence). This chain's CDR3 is CASTRDREGTEAFF. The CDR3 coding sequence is TGTGCCAGCACCCGGGACAGGGAAGGCACTGAAGCTTTCTTT.

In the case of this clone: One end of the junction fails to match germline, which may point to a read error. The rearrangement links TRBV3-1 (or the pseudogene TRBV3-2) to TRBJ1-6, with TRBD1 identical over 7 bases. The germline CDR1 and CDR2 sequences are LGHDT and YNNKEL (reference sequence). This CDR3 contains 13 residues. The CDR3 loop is CASSQGTTGRTDF. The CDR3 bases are TGTGCCAGCAGCCAAGGTACGACAGGGAGGACGGACTTT.

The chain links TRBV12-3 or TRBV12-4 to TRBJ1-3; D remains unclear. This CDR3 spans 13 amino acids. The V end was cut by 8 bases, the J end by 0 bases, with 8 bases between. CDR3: CASQPSSGNTIYF. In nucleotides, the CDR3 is TGTGCCAGCCAGCCTAGCTCTGGAAACACCATATATTTT.

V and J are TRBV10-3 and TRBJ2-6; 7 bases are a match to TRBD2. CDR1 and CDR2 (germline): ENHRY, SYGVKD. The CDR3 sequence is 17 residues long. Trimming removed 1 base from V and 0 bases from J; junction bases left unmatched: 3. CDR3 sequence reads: CAISEFGGGSGANVLTF. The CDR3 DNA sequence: TGTGCCATCAGTGAGTTTGGGGGGGGCTCTGGGGCCAACGTCCTGACTTTC.

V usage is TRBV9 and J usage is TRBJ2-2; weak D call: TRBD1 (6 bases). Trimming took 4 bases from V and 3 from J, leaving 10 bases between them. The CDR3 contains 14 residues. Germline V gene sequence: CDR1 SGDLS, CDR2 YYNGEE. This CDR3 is CASSRQVDTGELFF. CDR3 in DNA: TGTGCCAGCAGCCGACAGGTTGACACCGGGGAGCTGTTTTTT. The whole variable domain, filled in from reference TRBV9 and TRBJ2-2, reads DSGVTQTPKHLITATGQRVTLRCSPRSGDLSVYWYQQSLDQGLQFLIQYYNGEERAKGNILERFSAQQFPDLHSELNLSSLELGDSALYFCASSRQVDTGELFFGEGSRLTVL.

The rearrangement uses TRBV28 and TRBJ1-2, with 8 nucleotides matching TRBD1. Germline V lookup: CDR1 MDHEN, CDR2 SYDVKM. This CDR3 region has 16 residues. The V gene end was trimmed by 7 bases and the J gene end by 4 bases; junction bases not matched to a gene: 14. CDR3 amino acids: CASINQRQGTPYGYTF. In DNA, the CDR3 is TGTGCCAGCATTAATCAGAGACAGGGGACACCCTATGGCTACACCTTC.

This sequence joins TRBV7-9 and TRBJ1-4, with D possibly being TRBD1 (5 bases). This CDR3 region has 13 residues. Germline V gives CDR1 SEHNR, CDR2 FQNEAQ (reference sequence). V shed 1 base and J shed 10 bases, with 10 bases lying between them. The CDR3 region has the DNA TGTGCCAGCAGCTTAGTTCTGCAGGGAAAACTGTTTTTT. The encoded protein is CASSLVLQGKLFF.

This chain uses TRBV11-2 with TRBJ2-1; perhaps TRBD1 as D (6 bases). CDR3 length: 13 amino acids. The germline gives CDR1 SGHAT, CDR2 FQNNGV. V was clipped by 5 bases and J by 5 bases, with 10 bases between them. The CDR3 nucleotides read TGTGCCAGCAGCCGAAGGACAGACAATGAGCAGTTCTTC. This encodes CASSRRTDNEQFF.

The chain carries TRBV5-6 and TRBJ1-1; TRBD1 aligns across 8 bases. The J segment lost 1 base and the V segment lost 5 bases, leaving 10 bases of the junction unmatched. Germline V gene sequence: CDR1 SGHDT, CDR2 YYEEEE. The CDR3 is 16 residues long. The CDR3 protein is CASSFSPGTGNTEAFF. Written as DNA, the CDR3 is TGTGCCAGCAGTTTTTCCCCCGGGACAGGGAACACTGAAGCTTTCTTT.

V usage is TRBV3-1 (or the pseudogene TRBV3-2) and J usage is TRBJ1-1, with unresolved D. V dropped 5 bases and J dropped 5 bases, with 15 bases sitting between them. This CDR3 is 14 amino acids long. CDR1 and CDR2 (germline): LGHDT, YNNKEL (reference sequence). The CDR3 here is CASSARHGGTEAFF. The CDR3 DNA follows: TGTGCCAGCAGCGCCCGACATGGTGGGACTGAAGCTTTCTTT.

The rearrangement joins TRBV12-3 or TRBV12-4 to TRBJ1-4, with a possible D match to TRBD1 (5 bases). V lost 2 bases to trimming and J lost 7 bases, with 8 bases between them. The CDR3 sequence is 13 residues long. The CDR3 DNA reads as TGTGCCAGCAGTTTAAGACAGAGTGAAAAACTGTTTTTT. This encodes CASSLRQSEKLFF.

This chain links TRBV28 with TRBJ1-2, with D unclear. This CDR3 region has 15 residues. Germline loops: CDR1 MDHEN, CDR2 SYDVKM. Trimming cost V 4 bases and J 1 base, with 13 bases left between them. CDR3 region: CASSYPSDFNYGYTF. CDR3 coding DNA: TGTGCCAGCAGTTATCCTTCGGACTTTAACTATGGCTACACCTTC.

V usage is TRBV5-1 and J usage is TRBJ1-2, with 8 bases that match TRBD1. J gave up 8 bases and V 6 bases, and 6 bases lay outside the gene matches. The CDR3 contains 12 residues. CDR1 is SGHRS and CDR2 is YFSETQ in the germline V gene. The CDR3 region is CASNAGGLGYTF. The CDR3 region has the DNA TGCGCCAGCAACGCAGGGGGCTTGGGCTACACCTTC.

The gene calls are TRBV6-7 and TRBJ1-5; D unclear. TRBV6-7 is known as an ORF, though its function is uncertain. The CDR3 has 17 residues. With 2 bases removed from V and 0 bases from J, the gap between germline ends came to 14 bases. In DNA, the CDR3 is TGTGCCAGCAGTTACCATGGCGGATCTTATAGCAATCAGCCCCAGCATTTT. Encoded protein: CASSYHGGSYSNQPQHF.

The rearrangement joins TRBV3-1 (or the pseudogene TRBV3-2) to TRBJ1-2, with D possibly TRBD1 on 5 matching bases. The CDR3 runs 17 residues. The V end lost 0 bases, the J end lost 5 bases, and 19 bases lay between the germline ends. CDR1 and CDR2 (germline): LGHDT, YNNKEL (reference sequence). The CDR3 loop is CASSQEGEGKLPYGYTF. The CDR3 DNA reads TGTGCCAGCAGCCAAGAGGGGGAGGGGAAGTTACCATATGGCTACACCTTC.

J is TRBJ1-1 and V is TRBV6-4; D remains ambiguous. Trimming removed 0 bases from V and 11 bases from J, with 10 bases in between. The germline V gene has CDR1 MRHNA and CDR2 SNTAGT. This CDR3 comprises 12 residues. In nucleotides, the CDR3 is TGTGCCAGCAGTGACTCAAATCTGTTGGCTTTCTTT. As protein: CASSDSNLLAFF.

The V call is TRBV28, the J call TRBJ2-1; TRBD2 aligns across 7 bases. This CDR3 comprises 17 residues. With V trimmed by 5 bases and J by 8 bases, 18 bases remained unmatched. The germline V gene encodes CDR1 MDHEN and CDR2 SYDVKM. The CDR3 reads CASSPLVWEGSRDEQFF. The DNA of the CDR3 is TGTGCCAGCAGTCCTTTGGTCTGGGAGGGGTCACGGGATGAGCAGTTCTTC.

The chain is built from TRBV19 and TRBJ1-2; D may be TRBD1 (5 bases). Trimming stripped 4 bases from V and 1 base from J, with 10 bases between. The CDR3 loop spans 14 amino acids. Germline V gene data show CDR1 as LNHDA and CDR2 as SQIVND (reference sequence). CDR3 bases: TGTGCCAGTAGTAGTTGGCAGGGTAACTATGGCTACACCTTC. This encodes CASSSWQGNYGYTF. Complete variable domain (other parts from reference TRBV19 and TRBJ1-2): DGGITQSPKYLFRKEGQNVTLSCEQNLNHDAMYWYRQDPGQGLRLIYYSQIVNDFQKGDIAEGYSVSREKKESFPLTVTSAQKNPTAFYLCASSSWQGNYGYTFGSGTRLTVV.

CDR3 in amino acids: CASSFGGDNEQFF. DNA for the CDR3: TGTGCCAGCAGCTTCGGAGGGGACAATGAGCAGTTCTTC. The J gene is TRBJ2-1, the V gene TRBV5-4, with a weak D call TRBD2 (6 bases). V lost 2 bases and J lost 5, with 8 bases in between. This CDR3 is 13 amino acids long. Looked up from germline, CDR1 is SGHNT and CDR2 is YYREEE (reference sequence).

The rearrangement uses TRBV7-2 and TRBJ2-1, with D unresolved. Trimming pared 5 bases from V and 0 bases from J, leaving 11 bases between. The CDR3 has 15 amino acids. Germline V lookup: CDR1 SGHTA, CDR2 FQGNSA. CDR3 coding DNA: TGTGCCAGCAGCGCTAGACCCCTCTCCTACAATGAGCAGTTCTTC. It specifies CASSARPLSYNEQFF.

The CDR3 DNA reads TGTGCCAGCAGGACAAACAGGGGTCCCAATACGCAGTATTTT. Translating it yields CASRTNRGPNTQYF. The genes are TRBV6-5 and TRBJ2-3, with 7 bases that match TRBD1. The length of the CDR3 is 14 residues. Per germline, CDR1 MNHEY and CDR2 SVGAGI. V gave up 6 bases and J gave up 7 bases; unmatched junction bases: 10.

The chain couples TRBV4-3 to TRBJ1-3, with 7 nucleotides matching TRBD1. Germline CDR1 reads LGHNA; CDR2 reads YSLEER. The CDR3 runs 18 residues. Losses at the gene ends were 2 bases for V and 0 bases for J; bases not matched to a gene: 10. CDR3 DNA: TGCGCCAGCAGCCAAAACCCGGGACAGTCGAGCTCTGGAAACACCATATATTTT. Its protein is CASSQNPGQSSSGNTIYF.